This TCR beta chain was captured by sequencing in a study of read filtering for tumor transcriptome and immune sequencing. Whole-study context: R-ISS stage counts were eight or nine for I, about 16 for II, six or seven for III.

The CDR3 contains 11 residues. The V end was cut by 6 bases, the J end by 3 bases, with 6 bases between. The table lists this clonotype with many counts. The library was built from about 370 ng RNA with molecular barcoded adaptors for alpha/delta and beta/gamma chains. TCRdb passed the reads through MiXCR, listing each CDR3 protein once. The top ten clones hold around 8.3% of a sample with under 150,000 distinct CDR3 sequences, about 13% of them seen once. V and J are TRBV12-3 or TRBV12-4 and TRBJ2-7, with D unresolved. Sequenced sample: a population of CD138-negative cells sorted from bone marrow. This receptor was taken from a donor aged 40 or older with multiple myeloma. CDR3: CASSLYYEQYF. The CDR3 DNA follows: TGTGCCAGCAGCTTATACTACGAGCAGTACTTC.